Listed below are T cell receptor beta chains from one sample, sequenced in a study of T cells after yellow fever vaccination. TCRdb processed the 5' RACE reads anew with MiXCR; each CDR3 protein has one entry. The data show 100,000 to 150,000 distinct CDR3 sequences, roughly 15% seen once. The material sequenced was CD8+ T cells sorted from PBMCs, taken 5 days after the yellow fever booster vaccination. These receptor sequences come from a man between 18 and 29 years old who received the YFV17D yellow fever vaccine. CDR3s include the opening cysteine and the closing phenylalanine or tryptophan. The D gene is left open where the match is weak. Size is omitted from some rows. Given values are once, few, many or a class for expanded clones.

TRBJ2-1 | NA | TRBV12-3/TRBV12-4 | NA | 13 | TGTGCCAGCAGTCCCAACGGGGGTAATGAGCAGTTCTTC | CASSPNGGNEQFF
TRBJ1-4 | few | TRBV29-1 | TRBD1 | 13 | TGCAGCGCAGTGACAGGGAGTAAAGAAAAACTGTTTTTT | CSAVTGSKEKLFF
TRBJ1-1 | many | TRBV4-3 | NA | 15 | TGCGCCAGCAGCCAAGATCAGTGGGGCACTACTGAAGCTTTCTTT | CASSQDQWGTTEAFF
TRBJ1-4 | NA | TRBV6-6 | NA | 16 | TGTGCCAGCAGTTACTCGATCGACAGGACCAATGAAAAACTGTTTTTT | CASSYSIDRTNEKLFF
TRBJ2-7 | NA | TRBV9 | NA | 12 | TGTGCCAGCAGCAAAGTGGGCTACGAGCAGTACTTC | CASSKVGYEQYF
TRBJ1-2 | NA | TRBV4-2 | TRBD1 | 15 | TGTGCCAGCAGCCGCCGAGGACAGGCTAACTATGGCTACACCTTC | CASSRRGQANYGYTF
TRBJ2-4 | few | TRBV12-3/TRBV12-4 | TRBD2 | 14 | TGTGCCAGCAGTCTCCTAGCGGGGGTTGAGGTTCAGTACTTC | CASSLLAGVEVQYF
TRBJ1-2 | NA | TRBV5-1 | TRBD1 | 14 | TGCGCCAGCAGCTCACCCGGGACAGACTATGGCTACACCTTC | CASSSPGTDYGYTF
TRBJ2-5 | NA | TRBV7-9 | NA | 16 | TGTGCCAGCAGCCCCCCCCGGACCTACACCCAAGAGACCCAGTACTTC | CASSPPRTYTQETQYF
TRBJ2-3 | few | TRBV6-2/TRBV6-3 | NA | 13 | TGTGCCAGCAGTTGGCTGTACCGAGATACGCAGTATTTT | CASSWLYRDTQYF
TRBJ1-5 | few | TRBV6-2/TRBV6-3 | NA | 15 | TGTGCCAGCAGTTTGGCAGGGAGTAACAATCAGCCCCAGCATTTT | CASSLAGSNNQPQHF
TRBJ2-7 | few | TRBV3-1 | NA | 15 | TGTGCCAGCAGCCAAGGTGGAGAGGGTATCTACGAGCAGTACTTC | CASSQGGEGIYEQYF
TRBJ2-1 | few | TRBV6-5 | TRBD2 | 17 | TGTGCCAGCAGTACGGGACTAGCGGGGGGGCCCCACAATGAGCAGTTCTTC | CASSTGLAGGPHNEQFF
TRBJ2-4 | few | TRBV5-1 | NA | 14 | TGCGCCAGCAGCTTGGGACCTAGACCGAGCATTCAGTACTTC | CASSLGPRPSIQYF
TRBJ1-1 | NA | TRBV20-1 | NA | 11 | TGCAGTGCTAGCGCCTACACTGAAGCTTTCTTT | CSASAYTEAFF
TRBJ2-3 | few | TRBV30 | NA | 13 | TGTGCCTGGCTAGGGGAGAGCACAGATACGCAGTATTTT | CAWLGESTDTQYF
TRBJ2-3 | NA | TRBV27 | NA | 17 | TGTGCCAGCAGTTTATCGATAGCGGCGGGGCCCACAGATACGCAGTATTTT | CASSLSIAAGPTDTQYF
TRBJ1-5 | few | TRBV7-8 | TRBD1 | 15 | TGTGCCAGCAGCTTATACGGGGGACAGAGTCAGCCCCAGCATTTT | CASSLYGGQSQPQHF
TRBJ2-1 | NA | TRBV4-2 | TRBD2 | 13 | TGTGCCAGCAGCTGGGGGGGAATCGATGAGCAGTTCTTC | CASSWGGIDEQFF
TRBJ2-2 | once | TRBV6-4 | NA | 13 | TGTGCCAGCAGTGAGGGGGCCACCGGGGAGCTGTTTTTT | CASSEGATGELFF
TRBJ2-2 | NA | TRBV29-1 | NA | 13 | TGCAGCGTTGCCAGGGCAGGCACCGGGGAGCTGTTTTTT | CSVARAGTGELFF
TRBJ2-3 | NA | TRBV4-2 | NA | 15 | TGTGCCAGCAGCCAAGACGGCGGGGAGGCAGATACGCAGTATTTT | CASSQDGGEADTQYF
TRBJ1-2 | NA | TRBV4-2 | NA | 15 | TGTGCCAGCAGCTTGGTAGCACTCATCGGTCGTGGCTACACCTTC | CASSLVALIGRGYTF
TRBJ2-7 | few | TRBV5-1 | NA | 16 | TGCGCCAGCAGCCCCCCTTTGGCGGTGGCAGCCTACGAGCAGTACTTC | CASSPPLAVAAYEQYF
TRBJ1-4 | NA | TRBV4-3 | NA | 15 | TGCGCCAGCAGCCAAGACCGGGGGGGGCGTGAAAAACTGTTTTTT | CASSQDRGGREKLFF
TRBJ1-1 | NA | TRBV12-3/TRBV12-4 | NA | 12 | TGTGCCAGCAGTTTGGATCAGACTGAAGCTTTCTTT | CASSLDQTEAFF
TRBJ1-3 | NA | TRBV12-3/TRBV12-4 | NA | 14 | TGTGCCAGCACCACAGCGGGGGGAGGAAACACCATATATTTT | CASTTAGGGNTIYF
TRBJ1-5 | few | TRBV7-2 | NA | 15 | TGTGCCAGCAGCTCCTACGGAGACTCGGGGCAGCCCCAGCATTTT | CASSSYGDSGQPQHF